This TCR beta chain derives from a study of blood T cells in healthy people across ages (dated by TCRdb to the mid-2010s). For context, the study as a whole: In model experiments, roughly one uniquely barcoded TCR beta cDNA molecule per two T cells was captured by template switching. Using the same blood draw, the study looked at two additional independent replicas of 1 million unique cDNA reads for two donors, one aged 18 to 30 and the other aged 80 or older. To avoid experimental bias, donors of different ages were randomly spread across the sequencing lanes. Using deep sequencing normalized with unique cDNA molecular identifiers, the study measured how TCR beta repertoire diversity changes with age. The donors were split into four age groups: young (average about 16 years), middle-aged (about 40), aged (more than 60) and long-lived (roughly 88). Overall study results and their limits: Estimates of total diversity based on one million sequenced T cells were considered lower bounds and underestimates. Observed TCR beta diversity per million T cells fell roughly linearly with age, and a significant reduction was already apparent by age around 40. Because the CMV infection status of the donors was unknown, age-related changes in expanded clonotypes may potentially have been confounded. Because profiling used bulk unsorted PBMCs, naive and antigen-experienced compartments could not be compared conclusively. Compared with the aged group, the long-lived group had more naive CD4+ T cells, fewer expanded clones and increased TCR diversity, suggesting age selection. The percentage of naive T cells measured by flow cytometry correlated strongly with observed TCR beta diversity.

Libraries were prepared through 5' RACE. The reads were generated on an Illumina HiSeq 2500. A second PCR of about 6 to 11 cycles was performed with a sample-barcoded 5' primer and a J-beta primer mix. Each TCR beta cDNA molecule received a unique molecular identifier from a template-switch 5' adaptor carrying 12 random nucleotides. Each sample yielded at least 3 million CDR3-containing paired-end reads. First-strand cDNA was synthesized from all RNA with the Mint cDNA synthesis kit, primed by a TRBC-specific oligonucleotide. After uracil-DNA glycosylase treatment, a first 18-cycle PCR used universal primers M1SS and BC2_uni_R on all cDNA. The study's processing was this. For normalization, 1 million high-quality reads, each with a distinct molecular identifier, were randomly selected from each sample. Reads with shared molecular identifiers were discarded instead of being binned into consensus sequences. CDR3 identification, clonotype clustering and error correction used MiTCR with a Q25 quality threshold and the strictest error-elimination algorithm. Lower-bound total TCR beta diversity was estimated with a nonparametric unseen species model using Euler transformation. TCRdb applied fastp at Q25 and MiXCR to the public reads, then kept only in-frame beta chains. Entries that share a CDR3 protein sequence are merged under the most common genes and DNA. TCRdb, not the original authors, processed these V and J calls. The sample table records fewer than 1.5 million distinct CDR3 sequences; around 39% of these occur just once. The ten top clones hold approximately 7.9% of the sample.

The approximately 39 donors, aged about 6 to 95 years, were systemically healthy Caucasian individuals from Russia. Each donor gave about 11 milliliters of peripheral blood, drawn into EDTA-treated Vacutainer tubes. Ficoll-Paque density-gradient centrifugation was used to isolate PBMCs, with at least 6.5 million per sample. Total RNA was extracted from PBMCs with Trizol reagent, with at least 6 micrograms obtained per sample. The percentages of naive CD45RAhigh/CD27high T cells were determined by flow cytometry on a PBMC aliquot from every donor. CDR1 and CDR2, per the germline V gene, are MNHNS and SASEGT. Germline trimming amounts to 8 bases on V and 2 bases on J, with 15 as the count of junction bases outside the gene matches. The CDR3 contains 17 residues, cysteine and phenylalanine counted. Only the CDR3 portion is preserved as DNA: 51 bases, with reading frame beginning at the first base. With respect to this clonotype: Its antigen remains undetermined. Per-base qualities were not stored, and no clone one base away is much larger.

Recombination linked TRBV6-1 to TRBJ1-5, and TRBD1 matches 7 of the central bases. Sequenced sample: blood. The clonotype was recovered from a woman between 18 and 29 years old in good health. The DNA sequence is TGTGCCAGCTACAGGGGAAAGGGGGATTTAGGCAATCAGCCCCAGCATTTT. This yields the protein CASYRGKGDLGNQPQHF.